These 27 T cell receptor beta chains were sequenced from one sample in a study of CD8 T cells in Susac syndrome. RNA in amounts of roughly 0.45 to 1 ug was reverse transcribed with random hexamers. Using its own MiXCR run on the immunoSEQ multiplex PCR reads, TCRdb lists one record per CDR3 protein. The sample yields some 200,000 distinct CDR3 sequences, 95% seen once. Sequenced input: CD4+ T cells from PBMCs. The receptors stem from a human donor with multiple sclerosis.

The rearrangement joins TRBV5-1 to TRBJ2-2; D gene uncertain. The CDR3 is 14 amino acids. Trimming cost V 2 bases and J 1 base, with 6 bases left between them. Germline V lookup: CDR1 SGHRS, CDR2 YFSETQ. The CDR3: CASSFGQNTGELFF. For the CDR3, the DNA is TGCGCCAGCAGCTTCGGTCAGAACACCGGGGAGCTGTTTTTT.

The J gene is TRBJ1-1, the V gene TRBV2, with D possibly TRBD1 on 6 matching bases. Trimming removed 3 bases from V and 6 bases from J, with 11 bases in between. In germline, CDR1 is SNHLY, CDR2 FYNNEI. The CDR3 is 13 residues long. In nucleotides, the CDR3 is TGTGCCAGCAGTGAGGAACAGGGCCCTGAAGCTTTCTTT. Its protein product is CASSEEQGPEAFF.

This sequence joins TRBV6-5 and TRBJ2-7; D unclear. The CDR3 extends over 14 amino acids. The ends were cut back, 0 bases at V and 6 bases at J, with 12 bases in the middle. The germline V gene encodes CDR1 MNHEY and CDR2 SVGAGI. Written as DNA, the CDR3 is TGTGCCAGCAGTTACTCGAAGGATGGCGTCGAGCAGTACTTC. Protein sequence: CASSYSKDGVEQYF.

The V and J genes are TRBV29-1 and TRBJ1-3; no clear D. The CDR3 loop spans 14 amino acids. CDR1 is SQVTM and CDR2 is ANQGSEA in the germline V gene. The germline V and J ends were trimmed by 7 bases and 6 bases, with 19 bases remaining between them. CDR3 loop: CSAGTPGIENTIYF. In DNA form, the CDR3 reads TGCAGCGCCGGAACCCCGGGGATTGAAAACACCATATATTTT.

This chain joins TRBV20-1 and TRBJ2-7; tentatively, D is TRBD1 (7 bases). There are 14 residues in the CDR3. CDR1 is DFQATT, CDR2 SNEGSKA, per germline (reference sequence). Trimming cost V 6 bases and J 2 bases, with 17 bases left between them. The CDR3 protein is CSASYQGGAYEQYF. The CDR3 nucleotides are TGCAGTGCAAGCTACCAGGGGGGAGCCTACGAGCAGTACTTC.

V is TRBV11-2 and J is TRBJ2-1; TRBD1 matches at 9 bases. Germline values: CDR1 SGHAT, CDR2 FQNNGV. The CDR3 length is 15 residues. Losses at the gene ends were 3 bases for V and 8 bases for J; bases not matched to a gene: 8. The CDR3 loop reads CASSFLRTGVDEQFF. CDR3 in DNA: TGTGCCAGCAGCTTTCTACGGACAGGGGTCGATGAGCAGTTCTTC.

The V call is TRBV20-1, the J call TRBJ2-4; D is possibly TRBD2 (5 bases). This CDR3 is 13 amino acids long. The germline V gene encodes CDR1 DFQATT and CDR2 SNEGSKA (reference sequence). V dropped 3 bases and J dropped 3 bases, with 9 bases sitting between them. CDR3 protein: CSASLGVKNIQYF. CDR3 DNA: TGCAGTGCTAGTCTCGGGGTCAAAAACATTCAGTACTTC.

The chain has TRBV29-1 and TRBJ2-5; D ambiguous. The CDR3 sequence is 12 residues long. Trimming cost V 3 bases and J 2 bases, with 7 bases left between them. The V gene's germline CDR1 is SQVTM and CDR2 ANQGSEA. This chain's CDR3 is CSVEGWQETQYF. CDR3 bases: TGCAGCGTTGAGGGGTGGCAAGAGACCCAGTACTTC. The complete variable domain, with remaining parts taken from reference TRBV29-1 and TRBJ2-5, reads SAVISQKPSRDICQRGTSLTIQCQVDSQVTMMFWYRQQPGQSLTLIATANQGSEATYESGFVIDKFPISRPNLTFSTLTVSNMSPEDSSIYLCSVEGWQETQYFGPGTRLLVL.

The J gene is TRBJ1-1, the V gene TRBV27; TRBD1 is a possible D gene (6 bases). Trimming stripped 5 bases from V and 9 bases from J, with 19 bases between. This CDR3 region has 14 residues. Germline-derived CDR1 and CDR2 are MNHEY and SMNVEV (reference sequence). The CDR3 is CASSLQVTGNQAFF. As DNA, the CDR3 is TGTGCCAGCAGTCTTCAAGTGACAGGTAACCAAGCTTTCTTT.

This clonotype was seen only once. V gene TRBV20-1 combines with J gene TRBJ2-7; D not resolved. The CDR3 loop spans 10 amino acids. V lost 6 bases to trimming and J lost 3 bases, with 6 bases between them. Germline V gene data show CDR1 as DFQATT and CDR2 as SNEGSKA (reference sequence). CDR3 DNA sequence: TGCAGTGCCGCGAACTACGAGCAGTACTTC. Amino acid sequence: CSAANYEQYF.

The chain links TRBV27 to TRBJ1-2, with D maybe TRBD1 (5 bases). Trimming stripped 5 bases from V and 1 base from J, with 14 bases between. Germline V gene data show CDR1 as MNHEY and CDR2 as SMNVEV (reference sequence). The CDR3 has 15 residues. CDR3 sequence: CASSPWTLNNYGYTF. The CDR3 region has the DNA TGTGCCAGCAGTCCCTGGACACTTAATAACTATGGCTACACCTTC.

This chain uses TRBV20-1 with TRBJ2-7; no clear D. CDR1 DFQATT and CDR2 SNEGSKA come from the germline V gene (reference sequence). The CDR3 has 11 residues. Trimming removed 6 bases from V and 7 bases from J, with 13 bases in between. The CDR3 nucleotides read TGCAGTGCCTTTAGCTTTGGGGAGCAGTACTTC. Translated: CSAFSFGEQYF.

V usage is TRBV6-2 or TRBV6-3 and J usage is TRBJ1-1, with a weak D call TRBD1 (5 bases). The CDR3 is made up of 15 amino acids. V lost 7 bases to trimming and J lost 2 bases, with 17 bases between them. CDR1 and CDR2 (germline): MNHEY, SVGEGT. The CDR3 DNA reads as TGTGCCAGCATCAACGGCGGGGCAGCAAACACTGAAGCTTTCTTT. It is translated as CASINGGAANTEAFF.

This chain uses TRBV20-1 with TRBJ2-4, with TRBD2 matching over 7 bases. The germline V gene has CDR1 DFQATT and CDR2 SNEGSKA (reference sequence). The CDR3 length is 11 residues. The V segment lost 3 bases and the J segment 9 bases; nucleotides outside the gene matches: 2. The CDR3 is CSASAGAIQYF. The DNA for the CDR3 is TGCAGTGCTAGCGCGGGAGCCATTCAGTACTTC.

V gene TRBV19 combines with J gene TRBJ1-1; tentative D call: TRBD1 (6 bases). Trimming removed 5 bases from V and 3 bases from J, with 16 bases in between. Germline V gene lookup returns CDR1 LNHDA and CDR2 SQIVND (reference sequence). This CDR3 spans 15 amino acids. CDR3 nucleotides: TGTGCCAGTAGTTCCAGGGCGGCAGGGGACACTGAAGCTTTCTTT. Its protein is CASSSRAAGDTEAFF.

V is TRBV7-2 and J is TRBJ2-4; D is undetermined. CDR3 length equals 15 residues. The germline V and J ends were trimmed by 1 base and 6 bases, with 13 bases remaining between them. Germline V gene lookup returns CDR1 SGHTA and CDR2 FQGNSA. CDR3 amino acids: CASSLGLSTLNIQYF. The CDR3 DNA follows: TGTGCCAGCAGCTTAGGGTTGAGCACCTTAAACATTCAGTACTTC.

The chain combines TRBV6-2 or TRBV6-3 with TRBJ1-1; the D gene is possibly TRBD1 (5 bases). The CDR3 has 17 residues. V dropped 6 bases and J dropped 1 base, with 21 bases sitting between them. Per germline, CDR1 MNHEY and CDR2 SVGEGT. This chain's CDR3 is CASRPLRSGAQNTEAFF. The DNA for the CDR3 is TGTGCCAGCAGACCCCTACGATCCGGGGCCCAGAACACTGAAGCTTTCTTT.

The rearrangement uses TRBV3-1 and TRBJ2-5, with D possibly TRBD2 on 6 matching bases. V shed 1 base and J shed 4 bases, with 13 bases lying between them. This CDR3 spans 15 amino acids. Germline-derived CDR1 and CDR2 are LGHDT and YNNKEL (reference sequence). In DNA, the CDR3 is TGTGCCAGCAGCCAAGCGCGGGGCTGGCGAGAGACCCAGTACTTC. The encoded protein is CASSQARGWRETQYF.

The V and J genes are TRBV6-1 and TRBJ2-7; tentative D call: TRBD1 (6 bases). Germline lookup yields CDR1 MNHNS and CDR2 SASEGT. Trimming removed 6 bases at V and 3 bases at J, with 21 bases between. There are 16 residues in the CDR3. CDR3 sequence (DNA): TGTGCCAGCAGACCATCCCCGCGACAGGTCGGCTACGAGCAGTACTTC. Translation gives CASRPSPRQVGYEQYF.

This rearrangement joins TRBV2 to TRBJ1-2, with a tentative D call TRBD1 (5 bases). The germline gives CDR1 SNHLY, CDR2 FYNNEI. The CDR3 has 13 amino acids. The V end lost 8 bases, the J end lost 1 base, and 11 bases lay between the germline ends. CDR3 coding DNA: TGTGCCAGCGCGACAGAACTTAACTATGGCTACACCTTC. Translated: CASATELNYGYTF.

The V and J genes are TRBV7-9 and TRBJ1-6, with D maybe TRBD1 (5 bases). Germline V lookup: CDR1 SEHNR, CDR2 FQNEAQ (reference sequence). This CDR3 spans 14 amino acids. V lost 8 bases and J 5 bases, leaving 13 bases between the germline ends. CDR3 DNA: TGTGCCAGCTCCCCGGGACCGAATAATTCACCCCTCCACTTT. This sequence encodes CASSPGPNNSPLHF. The variable domain in full, with the rest retrieved from reference TRBV7-9 and TRBJ1-6, is DTGVSQNPRHKITKRGQNVTFRCDPISEHNRLYWYRQTLGQGPEFLTYFQNEAQLEKSRLLSDRFSAERPKGSFSTLEIQRTEQGDSAMYLCASSPGPNNSPLHFGNGTRLTVT.

The chain recombines TRBV7-9 with TRBJ2-7; the D gene is possibly TRBD1 (6 bases). V dropped 5 bases and J dropped 0 bases, with 14 bases sitting between them. The germline V gene has CDR1 SEHNR and CDR2 FQNEAQ (reference sequence). This CDR3 is 15 amino acids long. The CDR3 DNA sequence: TGTGCCAGCAGCCCAGGGGACACGAGCTCCTACGAGCAGTACTTC. It codes for CASSPGDTSSYEQYF.

The genes are TRBV23-1 and TRBJ2-7; 7 bases align to TRBD2. TRBV23-1 is treated as an ORF (open reading frame) with a function not yet certain. The CDR3 extends over 15 amino acids. V lost 7 bases and J lost 6; bases outside the gene matches: 15. The CDR3 nucleotides read TGCGCCAGCACCAGCTCAGCGGGAAGACATCCCGAGCAGTACTTC. Translation: CASTSSAGRHPEQYF.

The genes are TRBV4-1 and TRBJ2-1; 7 bases align to TRBD2. Trimming removed 0 bases from V and 0 bases from J; junction bases left unmatched: 5. This CDR3 has 17 residues. Germline CDR1 and CDR2: MGHRA and YSYEKL. The chain's CDR3 is CASSQESGASSYNEQFF. The DNA of the CDR3 is TGCGCCAGCAGCCAAGAGAGCGGGGCCAGCTCCTACAATGAGCAGTTCTTC.

The CDR3 sequence is CSVGAANGELFF. The CDR3 DNA is TGCAGCGTTGGGGCAGCTAACGGGGAGCTGTTTTTT. V gene TRBV29-1 combines with J gene TRBJ2-2; D unclear. Trimming shortened V by 4 bases and J by 7 bases, and 10 bases separated the two germline ends. Germline assignment: CDR1 SQVTM and CDR2 ANQGSEA. The CDR3 is 12 amino acids.

The V gene is TRBV9, the J gene TRBJ2-2; 13 bases fit TRBD2. The CDR3 contains 17 residues. Germline V CDR1 and CDR2: SGDLS, YYNGEE. The V gene end was trimmed by 4 bases and the J gene end by 3 bases; junction bases not matched to a gene: 6. CDR3 sequence reads: CASSLGLAGAYTGELFF. In DNA, the CDR3 is TGTGCCAGCAGCCTCGGACTAGCGGGAGCGTACACCGGGGAGCTGTTTTTT.

V is TRBV3-1 and J is TRBJ2-1; D remains unclear. The V end was cut by 2 bases, the J end by 2 bases, with 13 bases between. CDR1 is LGHDT, CDR2 YNNKEL, per germline (reference sequence). The CDR3 length is 16 residues. The DNA of the CDR3 is TGTGCCAGCAGCCAATTTGGAGCGATCCCCTACAATGAGCAGTTCTTC. Its translation is CASSQFGAIPYNEQFF.